The sequence of this T cell receptor (beta chain) was determined in a study of blood T cell repertoires in COVID-19. Looking at the study overall: Whether acute or convalescent, the COVID-19 samples came from the United States, Italy and Spain.

Assay used: immunoSEQ multiplex PCR; TCRdb lists only in-frame clones, some missing. The table records about 210,000 clones, 87% of them present only once. Germline lookup yields CDR1 SGHTA and CDR2 FQGNSA. Between the trimmed V and J ends, which lost 5 bases and 3 bases, there was a span of 13 bases. This CDR3 has 15 amino acids. The chain recombines TRBV7-2 with TRBJ2-2; weak D call: TRBD2 (6 bases). The sequence was collected from a man aged 25-45 years in a cohort exposed to, infected with or recovered from COVID-19 (not recorded which). Material: PBMCs or T cells enriched from blood (not recorded which). The CDR3 region is CASSPRDLHTGELFF. CDR3 bases: TGTGCCAGCAGCCCACGGGACTTGCACACCGGGGAGCTGTTTTTT.